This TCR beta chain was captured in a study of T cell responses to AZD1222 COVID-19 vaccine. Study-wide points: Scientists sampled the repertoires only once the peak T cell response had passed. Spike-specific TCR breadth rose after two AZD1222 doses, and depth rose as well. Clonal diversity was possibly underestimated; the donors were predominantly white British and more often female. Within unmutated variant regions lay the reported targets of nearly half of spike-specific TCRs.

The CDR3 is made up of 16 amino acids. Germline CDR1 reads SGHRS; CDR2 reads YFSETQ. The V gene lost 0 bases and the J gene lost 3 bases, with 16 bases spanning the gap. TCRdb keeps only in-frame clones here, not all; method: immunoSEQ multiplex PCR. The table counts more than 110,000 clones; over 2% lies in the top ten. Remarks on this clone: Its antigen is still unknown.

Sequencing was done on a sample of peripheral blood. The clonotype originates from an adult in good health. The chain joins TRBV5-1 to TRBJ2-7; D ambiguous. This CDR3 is CASSLVSLGFHYEQYF. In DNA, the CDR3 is TGCGCCAGCAGCTTGGTGAGTTTGGGTTTTCACTACGAGCAGTACTTC.